This is a list of T cell receptor beta chains from one sample in a study of blood T cell repertoires in COVID-19. Measured with immunoSEQ multiplex PCR; TCRdb has only the in-frame clones, and not every one. Of about 210,000 clones in the sample, around 85% were seen once. Sequencing was carried out using peripheral blood. Receptors originate from a woman aged 70 to 79 with COVID-19, enrolled during active disease. CDR3s include the opening cysteine and the closing phenylalanine or tryptophan. The D gene is left open where the match is weak. Clone sizes are given selectively: once, few, many, or a class where the clone is expanded.

NA,TRBV7-2,TRBJ2-1,NA,CASSYDGSSYNEQFF,TGTGCCAGCAGCTACGACGGGAGCTCCTACAATGAGCAGTTCTTC
TRBD1,TRBV5-4,TRBJ1-1,NA,CASSLARQGARGNTEAFF,TGTGCCAGCAGCTTGGCACGTCAGGGGGCCAGGGGAAACACTGAAGCTTTCTTT
TRBD2,TRBV7-6,TRBJ2-7,NA,CASSPTSGTSGNQYF,TGTGCCAGCAGCCCAACGAGTGGGACTAGCGGGAACCAGTACTTC
TRBD1,TRBV4-1,TRBJ2-7,NA,CASSQAGGNKDEQYF,TGCGCCAGCAGCCAAGCAGGGGGAAACAAGGACGAGCAGTACTTC
NA,TRBV5-4,TRBJ1-4,NA,CASGTRTGGLYEKLFF,TGTGCCAGCGGCACGCGTACCGGCGGGCTATATGAAAAACTGTTTTTT
TRBD2,TRBV2,TRBJ2-1,NA,CASSEQKVAGGLSREQFF,TGTGCCAGCAGTGAACAGAAGGTAGCGGGGGGGTTGTCACGGGAGCAGTTCTTC
TRBD1,TRBV27,TRBJ2-1,NA,CASGIRDRYNEQFF,TGTGCCAGCGGCATCCGGGACAGATACAATGAGCAGTTCTTC
NA,TRBV21-1,TRBJ2-7,NA,CASSPRGGVGWCFYEQYF,TGTGCCAGCAGCCCCCGGGGGGGGGTGGGGTGGTGTTTCTACGAGCAGTACTTC
NA,TRBV21-1,TRBJ1-4,NA,CASSKGQGASVNEKLFF,TGTGCCAGCAGCAAAGGACAGGGGGCTTCTGTTAATGAAAAACTGTTTTTT
NA,TRBV7-2,TRBJ1-5,NA,CASSSTGGGNQPQHF,TGTGCCAGCAGCTCTACGGGGGGAGGCAATCAGCCCCAGCATTTT
TRBD1,TRBV6-6,TRBJ1-1,once,CASSDRGTEAFF,TGTGCCAGCAGCGACAGGGGCACTGAAGCTTTCTTT
NA,TRBV19,TRBJ1-6,NA,CASSIRPGLSSPLHF,TGTGCCAGTAGTATTCGGCCGGGTCTTAGCTCACCCCTCCACTTT
TRBD1,TRBV3-1/TRBV3-2,TRBJ2-3,once,CASSPLRRQGSDTDTQYF,TGTGCCAGCAGCCCCTTACGACGACAGGGGTCGGACACAGATACGCAGTATTTT
TRBD1,TRBV30,TRBJ1-2,NA,CAWSGTGYYEGYTF,TGTGCCTGGAGTGGGACAGGGTATTATGAAGGCTACACCTTC
TRBD2,TRBV6-5,TRBJ2-1,few,CASWSGASYNEQFF,TGTGCCAGCTGGAGCGGGGCCAGCTACAATGAGCAGTTCTTC
NA,TRBV6-5,TRBJ2-3,NA,CASRGASTDTQYF,TGTGCCAGCAGAGGGGCGAGCACAGATACGCAGTATTTT
TRBD2,TRBV2,TRBJ2-3,few,CASTLLASTWDTQYF,TGTGCCAGCACGTTACTAGCGTCTACGTGGGATACGCAGTATTTT
NA,TRBV5-4,TRBJ2-1,NA,CASSLVWENEQFF,TGTGCCAGCAGCTTGGTCTGGGAGAATGAGCAGTTCTTC
NA,TRBV5-4,TRBJ2-7,NA,CASSPDRGGFNEQYF,TGTGCCAGCAGCCCAGACCGTGGAGGGTTCAACGAGCAGTACTTC
NA,TRBV10-3,TRBJ1-5,NA,CAISPGQPRANNQPQHF,TGTGCCATCAGCCCCGGACAGCCCCGGGCTAACAATCAGCCCCAGCATTTT
TRBD2,TRBV9,TRBJ2-7,NA,CASSTGTSGKGSYEQYF,TGTGCCAGCAGCACCGGGACTAGCGGTAAAGGTTCCTACGAGCAGTACTTC
NA,TRBV27,TRBJ2-7,NA,CASSLFGGPAYEQYF,TGTGCCAGCAGTTTATTCGGGGGGCCAGCCTACGAGCAGTACTTC
TRBD1,TRBV6-5,TRBJ2-2,NA,CASTGTEGPGELFF,TGTGCCAGCACCGGGACAGAGGGACCCGGGGAGCTGTTTTTT
NA,TRBV14,TRBJ1-6,NA,CASSQDRNSPLHF,TGTGCCAGCAGCCAAGATCGGAATTCACCCCTCCACTTT
NA,TRBV2,TRBJ1-4,NA,CASSAQGLRDEKLFF,TGTGCCAGCAGCGCACAGGGCCTAAGAGATGAAAAACTGTTTTTT
NA,TRBV5-1,TRBJ1-2,NA,CASSLGSGLYGYTF,TGCGCCAGCAGCTTGGGGAGCGGCCTTTATGGCTACACCTTC
TRBD2,TRBV6-2/TRBV6-3,TRBJ2-5,NA,CASSWGGEVQETQYF,TGTGCCAGCAGTTGGGGGGGAGAAGTTCAAGAGACCCAGTACTTC
NA,TRBV4-3,TRBJ1-1,NA,CASSRSGNTEAFF,TGCGCCAGCAGCCGGAGCGGGAACACTGAAGCTTTCTTT
NA,TRBV7-2,TRBJ1-6,NA,CASSLDGGNSPLHF,TGTGCCAGCAGCTTAGATGGAGGGAATTCACCCCTCCACTTT
NA,TRBV7-8,TRBJ2-6,NA,CASIPQAGANVLTF,TGTGCCAGCATCCCCCAAGCGGGGGCCAACGTCCTGACTTTC
TRBD2,TRBV25-1,TRBJ2-1,NA,CASRPHGRDEQFF,TGTGCCAGCAGGCCCCATGGGAGGGATGAGCAGTTCTTC
NA,TRBV6-5,TRBJ1-1,NA,CASSPIDKRNTEAFF,TGTGCCAGCAGTCCCATAGACAAAAGGAACACTGAAGCTTTCTTT
NA,TRBV3-1/TRBV3-2,TRBJ1-1,NA,CASSAGSGTEAFF,TGTGCCAGCAGCGCGGGGTCGGGAACTGAAGCTTTCTTT
NA,TRBV19,TRBJ2-7,NA,CASSIGGGKSYEQYF,TGTGCCAGTAGTATAGGAGGAGGGAAATCCTACGAGCAGTACTTC
NA,TRBV11-2,TRBJ1-1,once,CASSPQGYMNTEAFF,TGTGCCAGCAGCCCCCAGGGATACATGAACACTGAAGCTTTCTTT
NA,TRBV24-1,TRBJ2-3,NA,CATKSRADTQYF,TGTGCCACCAAGAGCCGAGCGGATACGCAGTATTTT
NA,TRBV11-1,TRBJ2-3,NA,CASSLLLAASTDTQYF,TGTGCCAGCAGCTTACTCCTAGCAGCTAGCACAGATACGCAGTATTTT
TRBD1,TRBV10-3,TRBJ1-2,once,CAISATGQGGDYGYTF,TGTGCCATCAGTGCAACCGGACAGGGGGGAGACTATGGCTACACCTTC
TRBD1,TRBV6-6,TRBJ1-3,NA,CASGAQGARGNTIYF,TGTGCCAGCGGCGCTCAGGGGGCGCGAGGAAACACCATATATTTT
TRBD1,TRBV10-3,TRBJ2-7,NA,CAIRPGTGVNTHEQYF,TGTGCCATCAGGCCCGGGACAGGGGTCAACACCCACGAGCAGTACTTC
NA,TRBV19,TRBJ1-2,NA,CASSPRGSENYGYTF,TGTGCCAGTAGTCCACGGGGGTCGGAAAACTATGGCTACACCTTC
NA,TRBV5-4,TRBJ2-1,few,CASSLGQTSYNEQFF,TGTGCCAGCAGCTTGGGACAGACTTCCTACAATGAGCAGTTCTTC
TRBD1,TRBV7-3,TRBJ2-5,NA,CASREKDRGFTQYF,TGTGCCAGCAGGGAAAAAGACAGGGGCTTTACCCAGTACTTC
TRBD2,TRBV11-2,TRBJ2-7,once,CASSITSGRTFYEQYF,TGTGCCAGCAGCATCACTAGCGGGAGAACCTTCTACGAGCAGTACTTC
TRBD1,TRBV2,TRBJ1-4,NA,CASIQEDRVGEKLFF,TGTGCCAGCATCCAAGAGGACAGGGTAGGGGAAAAACTGTTTTTT
TRBD2,TRBV19,TRBJ2-7,few,CASSQQLAGVEQYF,TGTGCCAGTAGCCAACAACTAGCGGGGGTCGAGCAGTACTTC
TRBD1,TRBV5-1,TRBJ2-7,few,CASSLGQGWYEQYF,TGCGCCAGCAGTTTGGGACAGGGGTGGTACGAGCAGTACTTC
TRBD1,TRBV5-1,TRBJ1-2,NA,CASSSQGGANYGYTF,TGCGCCAGCAGCTCCCAGGGGGGAGCTAACTATGGCTACACCTTC